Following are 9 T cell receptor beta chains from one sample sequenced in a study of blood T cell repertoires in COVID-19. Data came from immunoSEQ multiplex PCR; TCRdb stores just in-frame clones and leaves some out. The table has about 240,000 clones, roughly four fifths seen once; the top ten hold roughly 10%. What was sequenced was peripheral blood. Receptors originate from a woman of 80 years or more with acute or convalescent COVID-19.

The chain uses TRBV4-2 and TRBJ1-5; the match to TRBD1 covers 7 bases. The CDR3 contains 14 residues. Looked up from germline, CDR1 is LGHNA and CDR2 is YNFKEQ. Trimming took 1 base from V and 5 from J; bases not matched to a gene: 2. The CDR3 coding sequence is TGTGCCAGCAGCCAAGGGACAGGCGATCAGCCCCAGCATTTT. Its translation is CASSQGTGDQPQHF.

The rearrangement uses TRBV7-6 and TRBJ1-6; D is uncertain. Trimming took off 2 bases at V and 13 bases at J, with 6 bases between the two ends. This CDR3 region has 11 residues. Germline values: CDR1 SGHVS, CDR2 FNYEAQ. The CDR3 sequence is CASSLTEPLHF. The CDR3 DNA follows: TGTGCCAGCAGCTTAACAGAGCCCCTCCACTTT.

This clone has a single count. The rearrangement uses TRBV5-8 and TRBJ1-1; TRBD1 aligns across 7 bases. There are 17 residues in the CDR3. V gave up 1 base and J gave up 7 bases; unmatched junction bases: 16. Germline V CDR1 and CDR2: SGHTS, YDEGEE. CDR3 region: CASSLLRTGVARGEAFF. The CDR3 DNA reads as TGTGCCAGCAGCTTGTTAAGGACAGGAGTCGCACGGGGTGAAGCTTTCTTT.

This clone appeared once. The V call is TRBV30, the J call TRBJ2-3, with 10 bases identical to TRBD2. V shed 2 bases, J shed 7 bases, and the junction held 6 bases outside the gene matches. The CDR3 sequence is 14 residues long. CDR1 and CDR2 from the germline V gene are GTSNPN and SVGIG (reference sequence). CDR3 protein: CAWSSGGAWNTQYF. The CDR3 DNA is TGTGCCTGGAGTAGCGGGGGGGCCTGGAATACGCAGTATTTT.

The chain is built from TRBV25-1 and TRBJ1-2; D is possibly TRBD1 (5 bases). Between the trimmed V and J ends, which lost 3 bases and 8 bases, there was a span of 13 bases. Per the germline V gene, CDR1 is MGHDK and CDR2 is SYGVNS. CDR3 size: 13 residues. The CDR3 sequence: CASSDPAGKGYTF. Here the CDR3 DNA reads TGTGCCAGCAGTGATCCGGCAGGGAAGGGCTACACCTTC.

Here the CDR3 DNA reads TGTGCCAGCAGCCAAGAGAGGATATATAATTCACCCCTCCACTTT. The encoded protein is CASSQERIYNSPLHF. The chain uses TRBV3-1 (or the pseudogene TRBV3-2) and TRBJ1-6; D is uncertain. With 0 bases removed from V and 4 bases from J, the gap between germline ends came to 7 bases. Looked up from germline, CDR1 is LGHDT and CDR2 is YNNKEL (reference sequence). The length of the CDR3 is 15 residues.

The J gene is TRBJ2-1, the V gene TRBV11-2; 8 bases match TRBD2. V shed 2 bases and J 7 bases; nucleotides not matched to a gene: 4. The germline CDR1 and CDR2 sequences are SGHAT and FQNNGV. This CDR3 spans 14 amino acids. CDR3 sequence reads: CASSLSRGVNEQFF. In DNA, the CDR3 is TGTGCCAGCAGCTTATCGCGGGGGGTAAATGAGCAGTTCTTC. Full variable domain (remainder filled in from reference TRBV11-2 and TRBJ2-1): EAGVAQSPRYKIIEKRQSVAFWCNPISGHATLYWYQQILGQGPKLLIQFQNNGVVDDSQLPKDRFSAERLKGVDSTLKIQPAKLEDSAVYLCASSLSRGVNEQFFGPGTRLTVL.

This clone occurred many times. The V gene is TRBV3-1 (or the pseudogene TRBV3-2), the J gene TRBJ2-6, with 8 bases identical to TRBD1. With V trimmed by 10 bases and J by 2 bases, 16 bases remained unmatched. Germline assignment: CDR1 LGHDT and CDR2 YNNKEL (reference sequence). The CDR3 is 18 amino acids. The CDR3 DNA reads TGTGCCACCGGTTACCACCCGCAGGGGGCCCCTGGGGCCAACGTCCTGACTTTC. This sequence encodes CATGYHPQGAPGANVLTF.

The chain's CDR3 is CASSPSSRVQFF. CDR3 bases: TGCGCCAGCAGCCCTTCTTCCCGGGTGCAGTTCTTC. The chain uses TRBV4-1 and TRBJ2-1; D ambiguous. V shed 4 bases and J shed 12 bases, with 13 bases lying between them. Germline assignment: CDR1 MGHRA and CDR2 YSYEKL. CDR3 length: 12 residues.